The subject of this entry is one T cell receptor beta chain. The sample is drawn from a study of blood T cells in healthy people across ages. Combining a sample-barcoded 5' primer with a J-beta primer mix, a second PCR ran for roughly 7 to 12 cycles. MiXCR, applied by TCRdb to the 5' RACE reads, yields one record per CDR3 protein. Among hundreds of thousands of distinct CDR3 sequences listed, roughly 44% were seen once. With 5 bases removed from V and 7 bases from J, the gap between germline ends came to 12 bases. The CDR3 totals 14 residues. The specimen was blood. The chain employs TRBV12-3 or TRBV12-4 and TRBJ1-6; perhaps TRBD1 as D (5 bases). This receptor was obtained from a man aged 60 to 75 in good health. The CDR3 loop reads CASSPRGRNSPLHF. The CDR3 DNA follows: TGTGCCAGCAGTCCAAGGGGTCGGAATTCACCCCTCCACTTT.